A single sample is the source of the 17 T cell receptor beta chains below, sequenced in a study of shared clonotypes between healthy human individuals. The method was immunoSEQ multiplex PCR; TCRdb's version includes in-frame clones alone and lacks a portion of them. Of some 2.3 million clones listed, over 90% were seen once; the top ten hold about 0.39%. What was sequenced was naive CD4+ T cells from PBMCs. Subset described: CD45RA+ positively selected. The source of these receptors is a man aged 18 to 29 in good health. Some clones in this sample may be carry-over from other donors' samples.

The genes are TRBV11-2 and TRBJ2-7; D is ambiguous. CDR3 size: 15 residues. Germline CDR1 and CDR2: SGHAT and FQNNGV. The ends were cut back, 3 bases at V and 1 base at J, with 13 bases in the middle. CDR3 region: CASSFGDSASYEQYF. CDR3 in DNA: TGTGCCAGCAGCTTCGGAGACTCTGCTTCCTACGAGCAGTACTTC.

This clone came up a few times. The V and J genes are TRBV21-1 and TRBJ1-5. TRBV21-1 is labeled a pseudogene. The CDR3 extends over 13 amino acids. CDR3 loop: CASSKDHVKPQHF. The CDR3, as DNA: TGTGCCAGCAGCAAAGATCATGTGAAGCCCCAGCATTTT.

This rearrangement joins TRBV28 to TRBJ2-3, with D possibly TRBD1 on 5 matching bases. Trimming removed 9 bases at V and 8 bases at J, with 15 bases between. CDR1 is MDHEN and CDR2 is SYDVKM in the germline V gene. This CDR3 has 12 amino acids. The CDR3 coding sequence is TGTGCCAGTACTTATAAGGGGCTTACGCAGTATTTT. It translates to CASTYKGLTQYF.

V and J are TRBV2 and TRBJ2-5; TRBD1 might be the D (5 bases). Germline CDR1 SNHLY, CDR2 FYNNEI. V was shortened by 6 bases and J by 5 bases, with 13 bases between the two germline ends. This CDR3 is built from 13 residues. The DNA of the CDR3 is TGTGCCAGCAGAAATACAGGAAGGGAGACCCAGTACTTC. Translated, it gives CASRNTGRETQYF.

The rearrangement joins TRBV7-9 to TRBJ1-2; D is uncertain. The CDR3 length is 15 residues. V was clipped by 4 bases and J by 4 bases, with 16 bases between them. From germline, CDR1 is SEHNR and CDR2 FQNEAQ (reference sequence). In nucleotides, the CDR3 is TGTGCCAGCAGCTCGTCGGGCAGGATTGGCTATGGCTACACCTTC. Protein sequence: CASSSSGRIGYGYTF. Supplemented by reference TRBV7-9 and TRBJ1-2, the full variable domain reads DTGVSQNPRHKITKRGQNVTFRCDPISEHNRLYWYRQTLGQGPEFLTYFQNEAQLEKSRLLSDRFSAERPKGSFSTLEIQRTEQGDSAMYLCASSSSGRIGYGYTFGSGTRLTVV.

The chain has TRBV28 and TRBJ2-5; 9 bases are shared with TRBD2. The CDR3 totals 17 residues. The trim removed 6 bases at V and 2 bases at J, leaving 13 bases unmatched. Germline values: CDR1 MDHEN, CDR2 SYDVKM. The CDR3 DNA is TGTGCCAGCAGCCACCTGCGGGGGGGAGGGCCGCAAGAGACCCAGTACTTC. Protein product: CASSHLRGGGPQETQYF.

This clone was seen a handful of times. The chain carries TRBV5-1 and TRBJ1-1; D is unclear. The germline V gene has CDR1 SGHRS and CDR2 YFSETQ. The CDR3 has 13 amino acids. Trimming took 0 bases from V and 8 from J, leaving 11 bases between them. As DNA, the CDR3 is TGCGCCAGCAGCTTGGGGGTTAGTCCGGAAGCTTTCTTT. It is translated as CASSLGVSPEAFF.

In regard to this clone: This sample includes further DNA sequences coding for the same CDR3. The chain is built from TRBV11-2 and TRBJ1-2; possibly TRBD1 for D (5 bases). V was clipped by 0 bases and J by 7 bases, with 6 bases between them. This CDR3 has 12 amino acids. The germline gives CDR1 SGHAT, CDR2 FQNNGV. The DNA for the CDR3 is TGTGCCAGCAGCTTAGAGGGGGGTGGCTACACCTTC. As protein: CASSLEGGGYTF. The variable domain in full, completed from reference TRBV11-2 and TRBJ1-2, reads EAGVAQSPRYKIIEKRQSVAFWCNPISGHATLYWYQQILGQGPKLLIQFQNNGVVDDSQLPKDRFSAERLKGVDSTLKIQPAKLEDSAVYLCASSLEGGGYTFGSGTRLTVV.

This clone was observed a single time. The chain is built from TRBV11-2 and TRBJ1-2; tentatively, D is TRBD1 (5 bases). The CDR3 is 15 residues long. The ends were cut back, 1 base at V and 7 bases at J, with 16 bases in the middle. Germline loops: CDR1 SGHAT, CDR2 FQNNGV. CDR3 amino acids: CASSLAAGLRSGYTF. DNA of the CDR3: TGTGCCAGCAGCTTAGCAGCAGGGCTAAGGAGTGGCTACACCTTC.

The chain uses TRBV29-1 and TRBJ1-1; D is uncertain. This CDR3 spans 14 amino acids. V was clipped by 5 bases and J by 0 bases, with 13 bases between them. Per germline, CDR1 SQVTM and CDR2 ANQGSEA. The CDR3 nucleotides read TGCAGCGTTAGAGAACAGTCCATGAACACTGAAGCTTTCTTT. It codes for CSVREQSMNTEAFF.

This clone was seen a single time. The chain links TRBV11-1 to TRBJ2-1, with 7 bases fitting TRBD1. Germline lookup yields CDR1 SGHAT and CDR2 FQDESV (reference sequence). CDR3 size: 17 residues. J lost 2 bases, V lost 3 bases, and 10 bases had no gene match. CDR3 nucleotides: TGTGCCAGCAGCTTTACCCGGGACAGTAACCCCTACAATGAGCAGTTCTTC. It specifies CASSFTRDSNPYNEQFF.

This chain connects TRBV7-7 to TRBJ1-2; no clear D gene. This CDR3 contains 14 residues. Germline V gene sequence: CDR1 SSHAT, CDR2 FNYEAQ (reference sequence). V was trimmed by 2 bases and J by 6 bases, leaving 13 bases between them. The CDR3 DNA reads TGTGCCAGCAGCTTAAGGCCAGGCGGGAATGGCTACACCTTC. It translates to CASSLRPGGNGYTF.

CDR3 region: CASSLAAGANQPQHF. DNA of the CDR3: TGTGCCAGCAGCTTAGCGGCAGGGGCAAATCAGCCCCAGCATTTT. The chain couples TRBV7-2 to TRBJ1-5, with a possible D match to TRBD1 (6 bases). Germline loops: CDR1 SGHTA, CDR2 FQGNSA. The CDR3 has 15 residues. V gave up 0 bases and J gave up 4 bases, with 10 bases separating them.

The V and J genes are TRBV9 and TRBJ2-7, with a tentative D call TRBD1 (5 bases). Germline-derived CDR1 and CDR2 are SGDLS and YYNGEE. Trimming took 4 bases from V and 6 from J, leaving 17 bases between them. The CDR3 contains 14 residues. The CDR3 region has the DNA TGTGCCAGCAGCCCTGTCCAGGGATTCTCCGAGCAGTACTTC. It yields the protein CASSPVQGFSEQYF.

The rearrangement uses TRBV29-1 and TRBJ1-3, with 7 positions matching TRBD1. This CDR3 comprises 14 residues. The germline V gene encodes CDR1 SQVTM and CDR2 ANQGSEA. J lost 4 bases, V lost 4 bases, and 7 bases had no gene match. The CDR3 bases are TGCAGCGTTGTTGGAGGGGGCTCAGGAAACACCATATATTTT. This translates into CSVVGGGSGNTIYF. Complete variable domain (other parts from reference TRBV29-1 and TRBJ1-3): SAVISQKPSRDICQRGTSLTIQCQVDSQVTMMFWYRQQPGQSLTLIATANQGSEATYESGFVIDKFPISRPNLTFSTLTVSNMSPEDSSIYLCSVVGGGSGNTIYFGEGSWLTVV.

The gene calls are TRBV7-2 and TRBJ2-7, with 11 bases identical to TRBD1. Germline V gene sequence: CDR1 SGHTA, CDR2 FQGNSA. The CDR3 length is 16 residues. The junction had 10 bases not matched to a gene; V was cut back by 5 bases and J by 4 bases. The CDR3 coding sequence is TGTGCCAGCAGCACCCGCCGGACAGGGGGCAGATACGAGCAGTACTTC. It codes for CASSTRRTGGRYEQYF. Using reference TRBV7-2 and TRBJ2-7 for the parts outside the CDR3, the full variable domain is GAGVSQSPSNKVTEKGKDVELRCDPISGHTALYWYRQSLGQGLEFLIYFQGNSAPDKSGLPSDRFSAERTGGSVSTLTIQRTQQEDSAVYLCASSTRRTGGRYEQYFGPGTRLTVT.

V and J are TRBV19 and TRBJ2-1; maybe TRBD2 (6 bases). The germline gives CDR1 LNHDA, CDR2 SQIVND (reference sequence). The CDR3 length is 15 residues. Trimming took 5 bases from V and 8 from J, leaving 19 bases between them. The DNA for the CDR3 is TGTGCCAGTAGTCTCTGGGACGGCGGGGTCGATGAGCAGTTCTTC. This sequence encodes CASSLWDGGVDEQFF.